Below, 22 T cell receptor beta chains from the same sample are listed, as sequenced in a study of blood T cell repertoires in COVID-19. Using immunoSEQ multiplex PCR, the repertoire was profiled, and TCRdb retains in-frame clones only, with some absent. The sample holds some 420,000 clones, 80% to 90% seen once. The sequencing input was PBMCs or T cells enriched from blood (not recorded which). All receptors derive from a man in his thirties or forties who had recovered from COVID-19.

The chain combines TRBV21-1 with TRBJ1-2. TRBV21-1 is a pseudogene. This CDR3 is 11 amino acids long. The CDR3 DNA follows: TGTGCCAGCAGCTCACGTCGGGGCTACACCTTC. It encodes CASSSRRGYTF.

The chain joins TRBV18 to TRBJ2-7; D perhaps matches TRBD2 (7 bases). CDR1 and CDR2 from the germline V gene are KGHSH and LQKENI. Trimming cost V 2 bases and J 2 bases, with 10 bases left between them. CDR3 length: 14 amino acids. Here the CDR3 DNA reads TGTGCCAGCTCACCAGGGGGGGCGGCCTACGAGCAGTACTTC. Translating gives CASSPGGAAYEQYF. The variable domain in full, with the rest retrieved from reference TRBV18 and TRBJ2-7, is NAGVMQNPRHLVRRRGQEARLRCSPMKGHSHVYWYRQLPEEGLKFMVYLQKENIIDESGMPKERFSAEFPKEGPSILRIQQVVRGDSAAYFCASSPGGAAYEQYFGPGTRLTVT.

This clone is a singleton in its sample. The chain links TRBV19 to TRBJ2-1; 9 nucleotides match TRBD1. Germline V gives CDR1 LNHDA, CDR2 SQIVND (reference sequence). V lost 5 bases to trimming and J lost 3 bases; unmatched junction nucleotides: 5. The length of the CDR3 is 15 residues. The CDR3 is CASSHRTGDYNEQFF. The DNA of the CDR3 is TGTGCCAGTAGTCACCGGACAGGGGACTACAATGAGCAGTTCTTC. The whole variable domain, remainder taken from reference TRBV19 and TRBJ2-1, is DGGITQSPKYLFRKEGQNVTLSCEQNLNHDAMYWYRQDPGQGLRLIYYSQIVNDFQKGDIAEGYSVSREKKESFPLTVTSAQKNPTAFYLCASSHRTGDYNEQFFGPGTRLTVL.

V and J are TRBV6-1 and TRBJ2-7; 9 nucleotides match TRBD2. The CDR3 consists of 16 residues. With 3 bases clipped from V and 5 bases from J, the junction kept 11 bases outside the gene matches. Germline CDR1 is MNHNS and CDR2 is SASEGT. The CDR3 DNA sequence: TGTGCCAGCAGTGATGGTAGGCGGGAGGGCCGGGACGAGCAGTACTTC. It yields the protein CASSDGRREGRDEQYF.

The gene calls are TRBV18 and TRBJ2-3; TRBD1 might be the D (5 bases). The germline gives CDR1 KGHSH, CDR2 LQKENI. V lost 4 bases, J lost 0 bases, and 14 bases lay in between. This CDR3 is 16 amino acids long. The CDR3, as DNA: TGTGCCAGCTCACTAAACAATCAGGGTAGCACAGATACGCAGTATTTT. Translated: CASSLNNQGSTDTQYF.

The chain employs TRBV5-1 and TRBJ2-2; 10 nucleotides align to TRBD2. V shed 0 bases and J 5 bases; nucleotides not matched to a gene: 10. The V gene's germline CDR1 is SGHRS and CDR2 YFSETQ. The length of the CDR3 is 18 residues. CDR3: CASSLAVLAGGWTGELFF. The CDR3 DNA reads TGCGCCAGCAGCTTGGCCGTGTTAGCGGGAGGATGGACCGGGGAGCTGTTTTTT.

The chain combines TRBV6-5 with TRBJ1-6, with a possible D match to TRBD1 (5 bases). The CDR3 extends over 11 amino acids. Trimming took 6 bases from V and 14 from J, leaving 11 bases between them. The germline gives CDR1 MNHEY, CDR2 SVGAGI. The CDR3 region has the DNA TGTGCCAGCAGCTTGGGGGGGACCCTCCACTTT. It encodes CASSLGGTLHF.

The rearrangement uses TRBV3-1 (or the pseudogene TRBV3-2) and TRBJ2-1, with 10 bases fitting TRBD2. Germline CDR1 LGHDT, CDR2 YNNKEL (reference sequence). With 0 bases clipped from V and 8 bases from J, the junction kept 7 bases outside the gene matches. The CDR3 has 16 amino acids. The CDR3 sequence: CASSQEAGGLVHEQFF. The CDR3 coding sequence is TGTGCCAGCAGCCAAGAAGCGGGAGGGCTTGTCCATGAGCAGTTCTTC.

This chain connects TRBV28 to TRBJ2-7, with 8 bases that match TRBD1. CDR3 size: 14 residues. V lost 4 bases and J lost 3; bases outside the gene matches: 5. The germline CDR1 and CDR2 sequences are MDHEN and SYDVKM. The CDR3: CASSWRTGNYEQYF. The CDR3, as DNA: TGTGCCAGCAGTTGGAGGACAGGGAACTACGAGCAGTACTTC.

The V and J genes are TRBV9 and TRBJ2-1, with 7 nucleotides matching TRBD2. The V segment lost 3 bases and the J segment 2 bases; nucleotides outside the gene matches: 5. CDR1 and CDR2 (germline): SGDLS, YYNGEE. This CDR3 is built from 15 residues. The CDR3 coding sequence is TGTGCCAGCAGCGCACGGGACTACGCCTACAATGAGCAGTTCTTC. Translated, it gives CASSARDYAYNEQFF.

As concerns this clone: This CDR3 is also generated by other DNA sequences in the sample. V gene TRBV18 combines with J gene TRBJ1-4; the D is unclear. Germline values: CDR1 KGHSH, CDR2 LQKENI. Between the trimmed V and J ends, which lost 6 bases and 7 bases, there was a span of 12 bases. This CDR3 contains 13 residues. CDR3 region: CASSLGRGEKLFF. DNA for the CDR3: TGTGCCAGCTCCCTGGGTCGGGGTGAAAAACTGTTTTTT.

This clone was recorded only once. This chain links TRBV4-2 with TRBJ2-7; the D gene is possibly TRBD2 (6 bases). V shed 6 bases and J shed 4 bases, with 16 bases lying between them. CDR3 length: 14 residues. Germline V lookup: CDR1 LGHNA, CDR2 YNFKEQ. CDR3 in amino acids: CASSGAEGIYEQYF. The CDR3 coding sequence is TGTGCCAGCAGTGGGGCGGAGGGAATATACGAGCAGTACTTC.

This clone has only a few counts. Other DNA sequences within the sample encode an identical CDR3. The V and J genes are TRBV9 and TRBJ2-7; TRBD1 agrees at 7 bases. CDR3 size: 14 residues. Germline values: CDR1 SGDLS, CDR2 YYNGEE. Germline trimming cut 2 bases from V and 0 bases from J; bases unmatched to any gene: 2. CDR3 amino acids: CASSVTGSSYEQYF. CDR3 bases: TGTGCCAGCAGCGTGACAGGGAGCTCCTACGAGCAGTACTTC.

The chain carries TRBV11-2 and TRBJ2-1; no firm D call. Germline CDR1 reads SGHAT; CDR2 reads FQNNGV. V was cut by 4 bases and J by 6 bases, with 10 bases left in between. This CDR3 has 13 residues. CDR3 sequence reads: CASSSSPGNEQFF. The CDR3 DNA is TGTGCCAGCAGCTCCTCACCGGGCAATGAGCAGTTCTTC.

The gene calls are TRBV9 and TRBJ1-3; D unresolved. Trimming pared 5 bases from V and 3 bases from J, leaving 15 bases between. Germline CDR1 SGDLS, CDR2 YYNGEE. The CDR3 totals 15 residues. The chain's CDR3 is CASSPWANGGNTIYF. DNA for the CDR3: TGTGCCAGCAGTCCTTGGGCAAACGGTGGAAACACCATATATTTT. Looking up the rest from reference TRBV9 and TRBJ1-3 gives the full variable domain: DSGVTQTPKHLITATGQRVTLRCSPRSGDLSVYWYQQSLDQGLQFLIQYYNGEERAKGNILERFSAQQFPDLHSELNLSSLELGDSALYFCASSPWANGGNTIYFGEGSWLTVV.

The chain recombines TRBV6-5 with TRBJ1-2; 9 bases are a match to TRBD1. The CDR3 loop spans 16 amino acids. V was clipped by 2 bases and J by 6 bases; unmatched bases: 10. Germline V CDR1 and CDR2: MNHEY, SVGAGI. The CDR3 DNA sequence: TGTGCCAGCAGTTACCCTACCGGGACAGGGATTGATGGCTACACCTTC. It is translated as CASSYPTGTGIDGYTF.

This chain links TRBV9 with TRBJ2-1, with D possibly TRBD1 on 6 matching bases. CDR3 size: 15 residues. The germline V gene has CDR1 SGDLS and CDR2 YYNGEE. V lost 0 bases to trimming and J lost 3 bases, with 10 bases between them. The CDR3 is CASSVAGTIYNEQFF. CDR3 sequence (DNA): TGTGCCAGCAGCGTAGCGGGGACAATCTACAATGAGCAGTTCTTC. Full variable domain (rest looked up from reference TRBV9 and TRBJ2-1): DSGVTQTPKHLITATGQRVTLRCSPRSGDLSVYWYQQSLDQGLQFLIQYYNGEERAKGNILERFSAQQFPDLHSELNLSSLELGDSALYFCASSVAGTIYNEQFFGPGTRLTVL.

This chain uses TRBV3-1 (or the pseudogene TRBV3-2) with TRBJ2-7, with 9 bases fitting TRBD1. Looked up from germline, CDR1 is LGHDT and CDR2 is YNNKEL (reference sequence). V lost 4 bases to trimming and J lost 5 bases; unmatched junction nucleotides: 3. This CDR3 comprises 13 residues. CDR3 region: CASSPGTGHEQYF. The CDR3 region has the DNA TGTGCCAGCAGCCCCGGGACAGGGCACGAGCAGTACTTC.

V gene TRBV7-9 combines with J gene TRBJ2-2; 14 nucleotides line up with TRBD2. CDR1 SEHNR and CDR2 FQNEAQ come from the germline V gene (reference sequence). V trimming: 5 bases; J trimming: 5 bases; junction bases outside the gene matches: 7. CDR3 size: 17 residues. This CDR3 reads CASSVGLAGEGTGELFF. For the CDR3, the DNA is TGTGCCAGCAGCGTGGGACTAGCGGGAGAAGGGACCGGGGAGCTGTTTTTT.

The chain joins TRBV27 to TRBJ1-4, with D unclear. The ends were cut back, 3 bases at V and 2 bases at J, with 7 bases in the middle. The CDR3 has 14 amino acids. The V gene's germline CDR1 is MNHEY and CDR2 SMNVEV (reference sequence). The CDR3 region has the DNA TGTGCCAGCAGTTTCGCGGGCACTAATGAAAAACTGTTTTTT. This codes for CASSFAGTNEKLFF. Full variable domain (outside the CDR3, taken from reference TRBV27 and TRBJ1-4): EAQVTQNPRYLITVTGKKLTVTCSQNMNHEYMSWYRQDPGLGLRQIYYSMNVEVTDKGDVPEGYKVSRKEKRNFPLILESPSPNQTSLYFCASSFAGTNEKLFFGSGTQLSVL.

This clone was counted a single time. In nucleotides, the CDR3 is TGTGCCAGCAAACGGGAGGGACCTAGCACAGATACGCAGTATTTT. Residues: CASKREGPSTDTQYF. The genes are TRBV28 and TRBJ2-3, with 8 positions matching TRBD2. This CDR3 is 15 amino acids long. The trim removed 7 bases at V and 0 bases at J, leaving 6 bases unmatched. The V gene's germline CDR1 is MDHEN and CDR2 SYDVKM. Together with reference TRBV28 and TRBJ2-3, the CDR3 gives the full variable domain: DVKVTQSSRYLVKRTGEKVFLECVQDMDHENMFWYRQDPGLGLRLIYFSYDVKMKEKGDIPEGYSVSREKKERFSLILESASTNQTSMYLCASKREGPSTDTQYFGPGTRLTVL.

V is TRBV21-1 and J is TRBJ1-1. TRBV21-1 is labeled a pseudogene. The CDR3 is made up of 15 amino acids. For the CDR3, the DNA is TGTGCCAGCAGCAAAAAGTACGAGGTGAACACTGAAGCTTTCTTT. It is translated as CASSKKYEVNTEAFF.